This T cell receptor beta chain stems from a study of blood T cell repertoires in COVID-19. Study context: Material from acute and convalescent COVID-19 was sourced from the United States, Italy and Spain. From T cells, B-cell-depleted T cells, or PBMCs came the material, which was cDNA or gDNA.

Original data processing: Amplification with reference gene primers provided the estimates of nucleated cell counts. Libraries were prepared by immunoSEQ multiplex PCR; TCRdb keeps only in-frame clonotypes and omits some of them. V, J and clone size are those of that table, while D and trimming were read from the DNA. The sample records under 200,000 clones, around four fifths being singletons. The germline V gene encodes CDR1 MGHRA and CDR2 YSYEKL. The CDR3 has 15 residues. With 0 bases removed from V and 4 bases from J, the gap between germline ends came to 12 bases. The sample comprised peripheral blood. The TCR sequence derives from a woman aged 80 or over with active or convalescent COVID-19. The chain links TRBV4-1 to TRBJ1-2; D is unresolved. The CDR3 nucleotides are TGCGCCAGCAGCCAAGATCCCCGGGGTTCCTATGGCTACACCTTC. It yields the protein CASSQDPRGSYGYTF.